This section outlines one T cell receptor (beta chain) sequence together with its context. Sequencing was performed with immunoSEQ multiplex PCR; in TCRdb, only in-frame clones are kept and a portion is missing. The sample has under 30,000 clones; roughly 50% are singletons. The CDR3 spans 14 residues. Germline CDR1 reads SNHLY; CDR2 reads FYNNEI. V lost 0 bases and J 6 bases, leaving 12 bases between the germline ends. These data belong to a study of cytotoxic CD8 clonotypes in ibrutinib-treated CLL. V is TRBV2 and J is TRBJ2-7; D not resolved. The sample here was PBMCs, taken before ibrutinib treatment. The sequence was obtained from a human donor with chronic lymphocytic leukemia. CDR3 region: CASSEARFRLEQYF. In nucleotides, the CDR3 is TGTGCCAGCAGTGAAGCGCGGTTCAGGCTCGAGCAGTACTTC.